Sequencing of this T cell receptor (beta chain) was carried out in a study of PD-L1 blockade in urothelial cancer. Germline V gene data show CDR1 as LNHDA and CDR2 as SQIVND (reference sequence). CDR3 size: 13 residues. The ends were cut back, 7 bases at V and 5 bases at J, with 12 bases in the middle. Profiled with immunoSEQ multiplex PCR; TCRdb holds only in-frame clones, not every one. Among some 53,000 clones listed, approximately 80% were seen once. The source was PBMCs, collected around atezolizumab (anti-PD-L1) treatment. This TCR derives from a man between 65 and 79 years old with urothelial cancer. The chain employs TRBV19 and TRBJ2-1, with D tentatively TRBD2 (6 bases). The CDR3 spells CASTPSGDNEQFF. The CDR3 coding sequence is TGTGCCAGTACCCCTTCGGGGGACAATGAGCAGTTCTTC.